The 12 T cell receptor beta chains given below trace back to one sample, sequenced in a study of glioma-infiltrating T cells. Using RNA template, CDR3s of TCR alpha and beta were amplified with iRepertoire arm-PCR. TCRdb processed the multiplex PCR reads anew with MiXCR; each CDR3 protein has one entry. Among more than 350,000 distinct CDR3 sequences listed, roughly two fifths were seen once. Sequenced: glioma tissue, nonneoplastic brain tissue, or PBMCs (not recorded which). The receptors come from a human donor with low-grade glioma or glioblastoma, undergoing nonglioma brain surgery, or in good health (not recorded which).

This clonotype has a count of ten or more. This sequence joins TRBV15 and TRBJ2-7; 8 bases align to TRBD1. The germline V gene has CDR1 LNHNV and CDR2 YYDKDF (reference sequence). The CDR3 length is 14 residues. The junction had 6 bases not matched to a gene; V was cut back by 5 bases and J by 3 bases. As DNA, the CDR3 is TGTGCCACCAGCGTGGACAGGGTCGGCTACGAGCAGTACTTC. It encodes CATSVDRVGYEQYF.

At least ten counts were recorded for this clonotype. The CDR3 nucleotides are TGTGCCAGCAGTTTATTGGACTCCGAGCAGTACTTC. Translation: CASSLLDSEQYF. This chain joins TRBV28 and TRBJ2-7; D may be TRBD2 (5 bases). CDR3 length: 12 residues. Deletions cut 1 base from V and 6 bases from J, with 7 bases between. Germline values: CDR1 MDHEN, CDR2 SYDVKM.

The table lists this clonotype with a few counts. This chain connects TRBV4-3 to TRBJ2-7; D perhaps matches TRBD2 (6 bases). The CDR3 consists of 15 residues. The V end was cut by 1 base, the J end by 4 bases, with 14 bases between. The germline V gene has CDR1 LGHNA and CDR2 YSLEER. The CDR3 sequence: CASSQGRDRRYEQYF. CDR3 coding DNA: TGCGCCAGCAGCCAAGGGCGGGACCGAAGATACGAGCAGTACTTC.

The table lists this clonotype with many counts. This chain joins TRBV20-1 and TRBJ2-7; tentative D call: TRBD2 (6 bases). This CDR3 contains 12 residues. In germline, CDR1 is DFQATT, CDR2 SNEGSKA (reference sequence). Trimming took off 4 bases at V and 7 bases at J, with 14 bases between the two ends. DNA for the CDR3: TGCAGTGCTACCCGGGACTTGCGGGAGCAGTACTTC. Translating it yields CSATRDLREQYF.

This clonotype was found a few times. This chain uses TRBV28 with TRBJ2-2; possibly TRBD1 or TRBD2 for D (5 bases each). V lost 3 bases and J 9 bases, leaving 17 bases between the germline ends. Germline lookup yields CDR1 MDHEN and CDR2 SYDVKM. CDR3 length: 15 amino acids. As DNA, the CDR3 is TGTGCCAGCAGTTTGCCGGGACCACCACCCCGGGAGCTGTTTTTT. Amino acids: CASSLPGPPPRELFF.

This clonotype was detected ten times or more. This chain connects TRBV6-2 or TRBV6-3 to TRBJ2-3; no firm D call. Looked up from germline, CDR1 is MNHEY and CDR2 is SVGEGT. CDR3 length: 15 residues. Trimming stripped 5 bases from V and 3 bases from J, with 15 bases between. CDR3 sequence: CASSPPEMGTDTQYF. The CDR3 DNA follows: TGTGCCAGCAGTCCCCCCGAGATGGGGACAGATACGCAGTATTTT.

V gene TRBV27 combines with J gene TRBJ1-2; no firm D call. From germline, CDR1 is MNHEY and CDR2 SMNVEV (reference sequence). CDR3 length: 14 residues. The V end was cut by 6 bases, the J end by 4 bases, with 15 bases between. This CDR3 reads CASSRPETPYGYTF. CDR3 in DNA: TGTGCCAGCAGCCGACCCGAGACACCCTATGGCTACACCTTC.

Notes on this clonotype: Just one base apart from a much larger clone, this may be a read error. The CDR3 protein is CASSFPSLNTGELFF. Written as DNA, the CDR3 is TGTGCCAGCAGTTTTCCCAGCCTGAACACCGGGGAGCTGTTTTTT. The genes are TRBV27 and TRBJ2-2; D remains ambiguous. Germline assignment: CDR1 MNHEY and CDR2 SMNVEV (reference sequence). V lost 3 bases and J lost 1, with 9 bases in between. This CDR3 region has 15 residues.

This chain connects TRBV6-1 to TRBJ1-3; D not resolved. This CDR3 has 15 amino acids. CDR1 is MNHNS, CDR2 SASEGT, per germline. V lost 2 bases to trimming and J lost 0 bases, with 8 bases between them. The CDR3 DNA reads TGTGCCAGCAGTGAATTTCGGCACTCTGGAAACACCATATATTTT. Translated, it gives CASSEFRHSGNTIYF.

The rearrangement uses TRBV6-5 and TRBJ2-1; maybe TRBD1 (6 bases). The length of the CDR3 is 16 residues. V gave up 5 bases and J gave up 4 bases, with 18 bases separating them. In germline, CDR1 is MNHEY, CDR2 SVGAGI. CDR3 DNA sequence: TGTGCCAGCAGTCCCTCAACAGGGTATAATTACAATGAGCAGTTCTTC. Translating it yields CASSPSTGYNYNEQFF.

The chain joins TRBV2 to TRBJ1-2, with a possible D match to TRBD1 (5 bases). V lost 2 bases, J lost 6 bases, and 10 bases lay in between. Germline assignment: CDR1 SNHLY and CDR2 FYNNEI. This CDR3 is 13 amino acids long. The CDR3 sequence: CASSERAGNGYTF. CDR3 nucleotides: TGTGCCAGCAGTGAAAGGGCAGGGAATGGCTACACCTTC.

In this sample, this clonotype turned up a few times. The chain uses TRBV27 and TRBJ2-6; no clear D. CDR1 is MNHEY, CDR2 SMNVEV, per germline (reference sequence). The CDR3 length is 16 residues. V lost 1 base and J lost 0, with 7 bases in between. The CDR3 is CASSLFGDSGANVLTF. Here the CDR3 DNA reads TGTGCCAGCAGTTTATTTGGAGACTCTGGGGCCAACGTCCTGACTTTC.